The rows below give T cell receptor beta chains drawn from one sample of a study of OX40 agonist ivuxolimab in advanced cancers. This table comes from immunoSEQ multiplex PCR, and its TCRdb copy is limited to in-frame clones, with some not included. The sample carries approximately 80,000 clones, less than 95% recorded once. The specimen comprised CD4+ or CD8+ T cells sorted from blood, sampled in a trial of the OX40 agonist ivuxolimab. The source of these receptors is an adult with an advanced solid tumor such as melanoma, head and neck, liver or kidney cancer. CDR3s include the opening cysteine and the closing phenylalanine or tryptophan. A D gene is named only where the DNA matches it firmly. The size entry is marked missing in some rows and otherwise reads once, few, many or a size class.

NA,NA,TRBJ2-1,TRBV7-2,TGTGCCAGCCGACTCAGTTCCTACAATGAGCAGTTCTTC,CASRLSSYNEQFF
NA,NA,TRBJ2-7,TRBV7-2,TGTGCCAGCAGCTTAGCTACAGGACTCTACGAGCAGTACTTC,CASSLATGLYEQYF
NA,NA,TRBJ2-7,TRBV19,TGTGCCAGTACCGACGGGACCGGGGATCCTTACGAGCAGTACTTC,CASTDGTGDPYEQYF
NA,NA,TRBJ1-1,TRBV9,TGTGCCAGCAGCGTATCAGGCCAGAACACTGAAGCTTTCTTT,CASSVSGQNTEAFF
NA,NA,TRBJ2-2,TRBV25-1,TGTGCCAGCAGTACCCAGGGATACACCGGGGAGCTGTTTTTT,CASSTQGYTGELFF
NA,NA,TRBJ1-2,TRBV2,TGTGCCAGCAGAGAACAGGTGGACTATGGCTACACCTTC,CASREQVDYGYTF
NA,NA,TRBJ1-2,TRBV27,TGTGCCAGCAGCCCCCTGGGACAATTGACCGATGGCTACACCTTC,CASSPLGQLTDGYTF
NA,NA,TRBJ1-6,TRBV28,TGTGCCAGCAGTTCTAGATTGGGTAATTCACCCCTCCACTTT,CASSSRLGNSPLHF
NA,NA,TRBJ2-7,TRBV7-9,TGTGCCAGCACCGGACAACACCCCTACGAGCAGTACTTC,CASTGQHPYEQYF
TRBD1,NA,TRBJ1-5,TRBV7-9,TGTGCCAGCAGCACTTACTCAGGGGGATTTGATCAGCCCCAGCATTTT,CASSTYSGGFDQPQHF
NA,NA,TRBJ1-1,TRBV29-1,TGCAGCGCAACGAGGGACGAAGCTTTCTTT,CSATRDEAFF
TRBD2,NA,TRBJ2-1,TRBV7-9,TGTGCCAGCAGGGGACTAGCGGGGGACCCCAGGAGCTCCTACAATGAGCAGTTCTTC,CASRGLAGDPRSSYNEQFF
NA,NA,TRBJ2-7,TRBV27,TGTGCCAGCAGTTTATCTGGGGGACCAGCCTACGAGCAGTACTTC,CASSLSGGPAYEQYF
TRBD1,NA,TRBJ1-1,TRBV7-6,TGTGCCAGTACTACAGGGACAGGTAACACTGAAGCTTTCTTT,CASTTGTGNTEAFF
TRBD2,once,TRBJ2-7,TRBV7-9,TGTGCCAGCAGCTCAACTACTAGCGCTGACACCTACGAGCAGTACTTC,CASSSTTSADTYEQYF
TRBD2,NA,TRBJ2-7,TRBV6-1,TGTGCCAGCAGTGGTAAGCGGGAGATGGAAGAGCAGTACTTC,CASSGKREMEEQYF
NA,NA,TRBJ2-7,TRBV4-1,TGCGCCAGCAGCCAAGGACAGGGACTCGAGCAGTACTTC,CASSQGQGLEQYF
NA,NA,TRBJ2-1,TRBV6-6,TGTGCCAGCAGTTACTCGTCCGGGGGCTACAACAATGAGCAGTTCTTC,CASSYSSGGYNNEQFF
NA,NA,TRBJ2-7,TRBV29-1,TGCAGCGCCTGGGCGGACGAGCAGTACTTC,CSAWADEQYF
TRBD2,once,TRBJ2-7,TRBV28,TGTGCCAGCAGTCCGCTTGGCCCGGGGGGGTTCTACGAGCAGTACTTC,CASSPLGPGGFYEQYF
NA,NA,TRBJ2-4,TRBV14,TGTGCCAGCAGCCAGTCTGGGGGGTGGATTCAGTACTTC,CASSQSGGWIQYF
NA,NA,TRBJ2-5,TRBV5-4,TGTGCCAGCAGCTCGATGATGGCGGTAGAGACCCAGTACTTC,CASSSMMAVETQYF
NA,NA,TRBJ1-1,TRBV28,TGTGCCAGCAGTTTACCCACAGAGAGGAACACTGAAGCTTTCTTT,CASSLPTERNTEAFF
NA,NA,TRBJ2-1,TRBV5-1,TGCGCCAGCAGCCCTCTATACAATGAGCAGTTCTTC,CASSPLYNEQFF
TRBD1,NA,TRBJ1-5,TRBV15,TGTGCCACCAGTCCCGGGACAGGGTCCCCCCAGCGGCCCCAGCATTTT,CATSPGTGSPQRPQHF
TRBD1,once,TRBJ2-7,TRBV15,TGTGCCACCAGCAGAGTTCTAATAGGAGGACAGGGGTCCCACGAGCAGTACTTC,CATSRVLIGGQGSHEQYF
NA,NA,TRBJ1-1,TRBV9,TGTGCCAGCAGCGCAGGGATGGTGGGAGCTGAAGCTTTCTTT,CASSAGMVGAEAFF
TRBD2,NA,TRBJ2-7,TRBV2,TGTGCCAGCAGGACAATCTCCGGAGGACTAGCGGACTACGAGCAGTACTTC,CASRTISGGLADYEQYF
NA,NA,TRBJ1-2,TRBV28,TGTGCCAGCAGTGCCGGGAACTATGGCTACACCTTC,CASSAGNYGYTF
NA,once,TRBJ2-7,TRBV7-9,TGTGCCAGCAGCTTGGGGTCATTGGCGCGAGAGCAGTACTTC,CASSLGSLAREQYF
TRBD2,NA,TRBJ2-7,TRBV19,TGTGCCAGTAGTATTGGGGAGCGGGGGTCCTCCTACGAGCAGTACTTC,CASSIGERGSSYEQYF
NA,NA,TRBJ1-1,TRBV19,TGTGCCAGTAGTATTGTCCTGGGGGATGAAGCTTTCTTT,CASSIVLGDEAFF
TRBD1,NA,TRBJ2-1,TRBV15,TGTGCCACCAGCAGATTGGGACAGGGAAACAATGAGCAGTTCTTC,CATSRLGQGNNEQFF
NA,NA,TRBJ2-7,TRBV7-2,TGTGCCAGCAGCCGGATCTCCTACGAGCAGTACTTC,CASSRISYEQYF
NA,NA,TRBJ2-2,TRBV6-4,TGTGCCAGCAGTGATCGAGCAACCGGGGAGCTGTTTTTT,CASSDRATGELFF
NA,once,TRBJ1-4,TRBV11-2,TGTGCCAGCAGCCCTTTTTCAGGGCGGGATGAAAAACTGTTTTTT,CASSPFSGRDEKLFF
NA,NA,TRBJ2-7,TRBV7-9,TGTGCCAGCAGCTTAGCTCGGGGTTACGAGCAGTACTTC,CASSLARGYEQYF
NA,NA,TRBJ1-1,TRBV23-1,TGCGCCAGCAGTCAAGTCGGGGAGAACACTGAAGCTTTCTTT,CASSQVGENTEAFF
NA,once,TRBJ1-1,TRBV7-9,TGTGCCAGCAGCCCTCCAGGAGACACTGAAGCTTTCTTT,CASSPPGDTEAFF
NA,NA,TRBJ1-4,TRBV18,TGTGCCAGCTCACCCACGCTTGAGGCTTCCTTGAATGAAAAACTGTTTTTT,CASSPTLEASLNEKLFF
NA,NA,TRBJ2-7,TRBV28,TGTGCCAGCAGTGAAGTGGGGGCCCACTACGAGCAGTACTTC,CASSEVGAHYEQYF
TRBD1,once,TRBJ2-7,TRBV9,TGTGCCAGCAGCGAAGAGACAGGGGTCGAGCAGTACTTC,CASSEETGVEQYF
TRBD2,NA,TRBJ2-1,TRBV6-5,TGTGCCAGCAGTCCGGGACTAGCGAGCTACAATGAGCAGTTCTTC,CASSPGLASYNEQFF
NA,NA,TRBJ1-1,TRBV7-2,TGTGCCAGCAGCGGACAGATCAACACTGAAGCTTTCTTT,CASSGQINTEAFF
NA,once,TRBJ2-7,TRBV29-1,TGCAGCGCAAGGGATCCGAGCTCCTACGAGCAGTACTTC,CSARDPSSYEQYF
TRBD2,NA,TRBJ2-7,TRBV7-9,TGTGCCAGCAGCTTAGCGCTTGCTAGCGGGAGGAATAACGAGCAGTACTTC,CASSLALASGRNNEQYF
TRBD2,NA,TRBJ2-7,TRBV4-1,TGCGCCAGCAGCCAAGAAGGGACTAGCTACGAGCAGTACTTC,CASSQEGTSYEQYF
NA,NA,TRBJ1-1,TRBV2,TGTGCCAGCAGTGTCCCAGGGGTGAACACTGAAGCTTTCTTT,CASSVPGVNTEAFF
NA,NA,TRBJ1-2,TRBV6-5,TGTGCCAGCAGTTGGGCCTCCCGATATGGCTACACCTTC,CASSWASRYGYTF
NA,once,TRBJ1-1,TRBV4-2,TGTGCCAGCAGCCATCTGGGGCAGTCGGGAATGAACACTGAAGCTTTCTTT,CASSHLGQSGMNTEAFF
TRBD1,NA,TRBJ2-5,TRBV14,TGTGCCAGCAGCCAAGGAACAGGGGGATGGGAGACCCAGTACTTC,CASSQGTGGWETQYF
NA,once,TRBJ2-7,TRBV2,TGTGCCAGCAGTTCTCCCCTTGTTCCGGACGAGCAGTACTTC,CASSSPLVPDEQYF
NA,NA,TRBJ2-7,TRBV5-4,TGTGCCAGCAGCTTGGTGGGGCGACCCTACGAGCAGTACTTC,CASSLVGRPYEQYF
TRBD2,NA,TRBJ2-7,TRBV27,TGTGCCAGCAGTTTATCGGGGACTAGCGGGTACGAGCAGTACTTC,CASSLSGTSGYEQYF
NA,once,TRBJ2-7,TRBV27,TGTGCCAGCTCCTCAGGACATCACTACGAGCAGTACTTC,CASSSGHHYEQYF
TRBD1,NA,TRBJ1-5,TRBV7-6,TGTGCCAGCAGCCAGGGGGACAATCAGCCCCAGCATTTT,CASSQGDNQPQHF
NA,NA,TRBJ2-7,TRBV15,TGTGCCACCAGCACCAGGGGTGCCTCCTACGAGCAGTACTTC,CATSTRGASYEQYF
NA,NA,TRBJ2-5,TRBV28,TGTGCCAGCAGCCCCGCTGTTGGAGACCAAGAGACCCAGTACTTC,CASSPAVGDQETQYF
NA,NA,TRBJ1-4,TRBV4-1,TGCGCCAGCAGCCAAGATTGGTCAGCTGAAAAACTGTTTTTT,CASSQDWSAEKLFF